The 7 T cell receptor beta chains below come from one sample, sequenced in a study of T cells in Graves' hyperthyroidism and ophthalmopathy. Authors of the study amplified TCR beta CDR3 regions from RNA transcripts. In the first-round RT-PCR of the TCR CDR3, the HTBI primer set was used. From the multiplex PCR reads, TCRdb called clonotypes with MiXCR, one entry per CDR3 protein. The sample lists fewer than 300,000 distinct CDR3 sequences; roughly 15% were seen once. Specimen: blood. These receptors all stem from a woman aged 45-60 years with Graves' hyperthyroidism that later progressed to Graves' ophthalmopathy.

This chain links TRBV11-2 with TRBJ2-1; D may be TRBD2 (6 bases). CDR3 length equals 16 residues. Deletions cut 5 bases from V and 6 bases from J, with 20 bases between. Germline loops: CDR1 SGHAT, CDR2 FQNNGV. The CDR3 loop reads CASSQIAREYFNEQFF. The CDR3 DNA follows: TGTGCCAGCAGCCAAATAGCACGGGAGTACTTCAATGAGCAGTTCTTC. The variable domain in full, completed from reference TRBV11-2 and TRBJ2-1, reads EAGVAQSPRYKIIEKRQSVAFWCNPISGHATLYWYQQILGQGPKLLIQFQNNGVVDDSQLPKDRFSAERLKGVDSTLKIQPAKLEDSAVYLCASSQIAREYFNEQFFGPGTRLTVL.

At least ten counts were recorded for this clonotype. The chain links TRBV7-9 to TRBJ1-6; D ambiguous. The CDR3 loop spans 15 amino acids. From germline, CDR1 is SEHNR and CDR2 FQNEAQ (reference sequence). V gave up 5 bases and J gave up 7 bases, with 15 bases separating them. The CDR3 here is CASSPVVGSNSPLHF. CDR3 nucleotide sequence: TGTGCCAGCAGCCCAGTGGTAGGGAGCAATTCACCCCTCCACTTT.

This clonotype was picked up many times. CDR3 loop: CAWSGGLAGPANEQFF. As DNA, the CDR3 is TGTGCCTGGAGTGGTGGACTAGCGGGGCCGGCGAATGAGCAGTTCTTC. This sequence joins TRBV30 and TRBJ2-1; TRBD2 aligns across 12 bases. In germline, CDR1 is GTSNPN, CDR2 SVGIG (reference sequence). The CDR3 has 16 amino acids. V lost 1 base to trimming and J lost 7 bases; unmatched junction nucleotides: 8.

The rearrangement joins TRBV24-1 to TRBJ2-1, with a possible D match to TRBD1 (5 bases). Per germline, CDR1 KGHDR and CDR2 SFDVKD. Trimming removed 1 base from V and 5 bases from J, with 11 bases in between. The CDR3 loop spans 15 amino acids. CDR3 coding DNA: TGTGCCACCAGTGATTTAAGGCAGGGTCACAATGAGCAGTTCTTC. It translates to CATSDLRQGHNEQFF.

This clonotype was picked up a small number of times. The chain recombines TRBV6-1 with TRBJ2-1; no definite D call. This CDR3 spans 15 amino acids. In germline, CDR1 is MNHNS, CDR2 SASEGT. V was clipped by 3 bases and J by 2 bases, with 11 bases between them. CDR3 nucleotide sequence: TGTGCCAGCAGTGATTTACCCGGGCCCTACAATGAGCAGTTCTTC. Translated, it gives CASSDLPGPYNEQFF.

This clonotype showed up many times. V usage is TRBV7-3 and J usage is TRBJ2-5; a weak D match, TRBD2 (6 bases). The CDR3 covers 15 residues. The V end lost 2 bases, the J end lost 5 bases, and 15 bases lay between the germline ends. Germline V gene data show CDR1 as SGHTA and CDR2 as FQGTGA. The CDR3 DNA reads TGTGCCAGCAGCTTATTCGGGGTGGAGGGGGAGACCCAGTACTTC. It yields the protein CASSLFGVEGETQYF.

The sample holds a few counts of this clonotype. This chain links TRBV5-1 with TRBJ1-3, with D tentatively TRBD1 (5 bases). CDR3 length: 14 amino acids. Between the trimmed V and J ends, which lost 1 base and 2 bases, there was a span of 7 bases. Germline V gives CDR1 SGHRS, CDR2 YFSETQ. CDR3 coding DNA: TGCGCCAGCAGCTTGAGGGGCACTGGAAACACCATATATTTT. Amino acid sequence: CASSLRGTGNTIYF.